These T cell receptor beta chains were read from a single sample in a study of OX40 agonist ivuxolimab in advanced cancers. Clones were read by immunoSEQ multiplex PCR, and TCRdb kept only the in-frame ones, dropping some. The sample contains some 15,000 clones, over 90% of which appear only once. Specimen: CD4+ or CD8+ T cells sorted from blood, collected in a trial of the OX40 agonist ivuxolimab. These TCRs come from an adult with an advanced solid tumor such as melanoma, head and neck, liver or kidney cancer. Each CDR3 is given with its conserved first and last residue.

cdr3_length: 16; v_call: TRBV11-2; j_call: TRBJ2-1; cdr3_aa: CASSLDILAGEGEQFF
cdr3_length: 14; v_call: TRBV5-4; j_call: TRBJ1-2; cdr3_aa: CASSFNAGRDGYTF
cdr3_length: 17; v_call: TRBV18; j_call: TRBJ1-3; cdr3_aa: CASSPPGRGAKGNTIYF
cdr3_length: 13; v_call: TRBV7-6; j_call: TRBJ2-7; cdr3_aa: CASSLVTLGEQYF
cdr3_length: 13; v_call: TRBV4-3; j_call: TRBJ2-7; cdr3_aa: CASSQDSSYEQYF
cdr3_length: 14; v_call: TRBV5-6; j_call: TRBJ2-1; cdr3_aa: CASSFGLAGLEQFF
cdr3_length: 20; v_call: TRBV12-5; j_call: TRBJ1-6; cdr3_aa: CASGLVEGWGTYPINSPLHF
cdr3_length: 11; v_call: TRBV4-1; j_call: TRBJ1-1; cdr3_aa: CASSQGGEAFF
cdr3_length: 17; v_call: TRBV18; j_call: TRBJ2-1; cdr3_aa: CASSPEAMGGPYNEQFF
cdr3_length: 16; v_call: TRBV28; j_call: TRBJ2-1; cdr3_aa: CASSPPGAQALNEQFF
cdr3_length: 17; v_call: TRBV10-1; j_call: TRBJ2-7; cdr3_aa: CASSESTQYGTAYEQYF
cdr3_length: 14; v_call: TRBV10-2; j_call: TRBJ2-1; cdr3_aa: CASSESSGASEQFF
cdr3_length: 15; v_call: TRBV11-2; j_call: TRBJ2-7; cdr3_aa: CASSLGPSGNYEQYF
cdr3_length: 15; v_call: TRBV5-6; j_call: TRBJ2-7; cdr3_aa: CASSLLRGMTYEQYF
cdr3_length: 14; v_call: TRBV5-4; j_call: TRBJ1-5; cdr3_aa: CASSLSGSGQPQHF
cdr3_length: 16; v_call: TRBV5-6; j_call: TRBJ2-7; cdr3_aa: CASSLGLAGGAYEQYF
cdr3_length: 14; v_call: TRBV10-1; j_call: TRBJ2-3; cdr3_aa: CASSEASGKDTQYF
cdr3_length: 17; v_call: TRBV28; j_call: TRBJ1-5; cdr3_aa: CASSLFGGQGGNQPQHF
cdr3_length: 12; v_call: TRBV28; j_call: TRBJ2-1; cdr3_aa: CASSTRQGTLFF
cdr3_length: 15; v_call: TRBV5-1; j_call: TRBJ2-7; cdr3_aa: CASSPELGSTYEQYF
cdr3_length: 15; v_call: TRBV5-1; j_call: TRBJ2-1; cdr3_aa: CASSLVGGGAAYQFF
cdr3_length: 15; v_call: TRBV18; j_call: TRBJ2-5; cdr3_aa: CASSGRDGFGETQYF
cdr3_length: 13; v_call: TRBV27; j_call: TRBJ2-1; cdr3_aa: CASSFSAWNEQFF
cdr3_length: 17; v_call: TRBV5-6; j_call: TRBJ2-6; cdr3_aa: CASYRGSHHSGANVLTF
cdr3_length: 15; v_call: TRBV5-4; j_call: TRBJ2-3; cdr3_aa: CASSYGGGLTDTQYF
cdr3_length: 15; v_call: TRBV6-1; j_call: TRBJ2-7; cdr3_aa: CASSEEGRERYEQYF
cdr3_length: 13; v_call: TRBV29-1; j_call: TRBJ2-1; cdr3_aa: CSVPGTSVHEQFF
cdr3_length: 12; v_call: TRBV27; j_call: TRBJ2-5; cdr3_aa: CASSSPSGEQYF
cdr3_length: 15; v_call: TRBV11-1; j_call: TRBJ2-7; cdr3_aa: CASSFGGTGWYEQYF
cdr3_length: 14; v_call: TRBV18; j_call: TRBJ2-5; cdr3_aa: CASSSTSGQETQYF
cdr3_length: 15; v_call: TRBV6-5; j_call: TRBJ1-1; cdr3_aa: CASSYAQVAGTEAFF
cdr3_length: 16; v_call: TRBV4-3; j_call: TRBJ2-2; cdr3_aa: CASSQDLGRNTGELFF
cdr3_length: 15; v_call: TRBV6-4; j_call: TRBJ2-1; cdr3_aa: CASSDRGAGYNEQFF
cdr3_length: 13; v_call: TRBV6-4; j_call: TRBJ1-1; cdr3_aa: CASSDGRNTEAFF
cdr3_length: 16; v_call: TRBV12-1; j_call: TRBJ2-3; cdr3_aa: CASSSRRAPSTDTQYF
cdr3_length: 13; v_call: TRBV15; j_call: TRBJ1-2; cdr3_aa: CATSRTGHYGYTF
cdr3_length: 13; v_call: TRBV30; j_call: TRBJ1-1; cdr3_aa: CAWKGPGRWEAFF
cdr3_length: 15; v_call: TRBV6-5; j_call: TRBJ2-6; cdr3_aa: CASSYAVGGANVLTF
cdr3_length: 12; v_call: TRBV28; j_call: TRBJ1-4; cdr3_aa: CATLQGLKKLFF
cdr3_length: 16; v_call: TRBV5-1; j_call: TRBJ2-3; cdr3_aa: CVSNPPVTGAGDTQYF
cdr3_length: 15; v_call: TRBV4-1; j_call: TRBJ2-7; cdr3_aa: CASSHPGTGDYEQYF
cdr3_length: 14; v_call: TRBV5-1; j_call: TRBJ1-6; cdr3_aa: CASSQDRGRSPLHF
cdr3_length: 13; v_call: TRBV2; j_call: TRBJ2-1; cdr3_aa: CASSEGLGYEQFF
cdr3_length: 13; v_call: TRBV7-3; j_call: TRBJ2-7; cdr3_aa: CASSQDMVGEQYF
cdr3_length: 15; v_call: TRBV30; j_call: TRBJ1-2; cdr3_aa: CAWSDDRDRPYGYTF
cdr3_length: 12; v_call: TRBV4-1; j_call: TRBJ1-1; cdr3_aa: CASSQGGIGAFF
cdr3_length: 14; v_call: TRBV11-2; j_call: TRBJ2-5; cdr3_aa: CASSSTAYQETQYF
cdr3_length: 16; v_call: TRBV7-2; j_call: TRBJ2-1; cdr3_aa: CASSVVVAGGNNEQFF
cdr3_length: 15; v_call: TRBV19; j_call: TRBJ1-5; cdr3_aa: CASSGAWDGAWPQHF
cdr3_length: 14; v_call: TRBV27; j_call: TRBJ2-7; cdr3_aa: CASSPNPGSYEQYF
cdr3_length: 16; v_call: TRBV28; j_call: TRBJ2-1; cdr3_aa: CASSLPSSNSYNEQFF
cdr3_length: 18; v_call: TRBV27; j_call: TRBJ2-5; cdr3_aa: CASSLMYPDNMYQETQYF
cdr3_length: 11; v_call: TRBV10-2; j_call: TRBJ2-7; cdr3_aa: CASRKAYEQYF
cdr3_length: 15; v_call: TRBV5-4; j_call: TRBJ2-7; cdr3_aa: CASTLDGLGFYEQYF
cdr3_length: 15; v_call: TRBV6-4; j_call: TRBJ2-2; cdr3_aa: CASSALAGSPGELFF
cdr3_length: 12; v_call: TRBV28; j_call: TRBJ1-2; cdr3_aa: CASSFRNYGYTF
cdr3_length: 15; v_call: TRBV7-2; j_call: TRBJ1-2; cdr3_aa: CASSLFATGVDGYTF